Sequencing of this T cell receptor (beta chain) was carried out in a study of blood T cell repertoires in COVID-19. Study-wide background: Samples came from the United States, Italy and Spain, spanning acute and convalescent COVID-19. Sources were T cells, B-cell-depleted T cells, or PBMCs; the material itself was cDNA or gDNA.

Profiling relied on immunoSEQ multiplex PCR, and the TCRdb table lists in-frame clones only, not all of them. The sample has some 230,000 clones, about 81% seen once. Germline V CDR1 and CDR2: LGHNA, YSLEER. Trimming stripped 4 bases from V and 4 bases from J, with 17 bases between. The CDR3 runs to 15 residues. V is TRBV4-3 and J is TRBJ2-7, with TRBD2 as a possible D gene (6 bases). Material: peripheral blood. This receptor was identified in an elderly woman with COVID-19, enrolled during active disease. CDR3 loop: CASSPEHASVYEQYF. As DNA, the CDR3 is TGCGCCAGCAGCCCAGAGCATGCTAGCGTGTACGAGCAGTACTTC.